This T cell receptor beta chain was identified in a study of molecular identifiers for immune sequencing clone quantification. Bulk TCR library preparation followed previously described methods with listed TCR primers. One entry per CDR3 protein results from TCRdb running MiXCR on the PCR reads. The sample consists of some 96,000 distinct CDR3 sequences, around 24% of them appearing once. Trimming cost V 0 bases and J 0 bases; bases outside gene matches: 6. The CDR3 is made up of 17 amino acids. CDR1 and CDR2 from the germline V gene are SGDLS and YYNGEE. This clonotype has a count of ten or more. Sequencing used naive CD8+ T cells from blood, with Jurkat cell RNA spiked in. The subset is: FACS-sorted CD8+CD4-CCR7+CD45RA+ naive T cells. The sequence derives from a human donor in good health. Some libraries in this study had Jurkat cell RNA spiked in. The V call is TRBV9, the J call TRBJ2-3; TRBD2 aligns across 8 bases. In DNA form, the CDR3 reads TGTGCCAGCAGCGTAGCTCGGCGGGGGGCTAGCACAGATACGCAGTATTTT. This gives the protein CASSVARRGASTDTQYF.